A single sample is the source of the 6 T cell receptor beta chains below, sequenced in a study of blood T cell repertoires in COVID-19. Sequenced by immunoSEQ multiplex PCR; TCRdb stores in-frame clones only, minus some. The sample holds roughly 84,000 clones, about 71% seen once. The source material was peripheral blood. The receptor source for this set is a woman between 50 and 59 years old with acute or convalescent COVID-19.

In DNA, the CDR3 is TGTGCCAGCAGCAATCTAGCGGGGCAAGAGACCCAGTACTTC. It yields the protein CASSNLAGQETQYF. The chain links TRBV3-1 (or the pseudogene TRBV3-2) to TRBJ2-5; 9 bases are shared with TRBD2. The CDR3 consists of 14 residues. V was clipped by 5 bases and J by 2 bases; unmatched bases: 3. CDR1 and CDR2 (germline): LGHDT, YNNKEL (reference sequence).

The sample holds one count of this clone. J is TRBJ2-1 and V is TRBV10-3; maybe TRBD2 (6 bases). The ends were cut back, 6 bases at V and 3 bases at J, with 15 bases in the middle. Germline V gives CDR1 ENHRY, CDR2 SYGVKD. The CDR3 covers 15 residues. The CDR3 DNA is TGTGCCATCAGGGGGGGTGGCACCAACTACAATGAGCAGTTCTTC. As protein: CAIRGGGTNYNEQFF.

The chain has TRBV28 and TRBJ1-4; unclear D gene. Deletions cut 5 bases from V and 7 bases from J, with 17 bases between. Germline V lookup: CDR1 MDHEN, CDR2 SYDVKM. The CDR3 has 15 residues. The CDR3 region is CASSPAGGDSEKLFF. Here the CDR3 DNA reads TGTGCCAGCAGTCCCGCCGGTGGAGATAGTGAAAAACTGTTTTTT.

Only a few counts were recorded for this clone. This chain connects TRBV5-5 to TRBJ1-2; TRBD1 matches 9 bases. CDR1 SGHKS and CDR2 YYEKEE come from the germline V gene (reference sequence). The CDR3 covers 13 residues. The J segment lost 8 bases and the V segment lost 2 bases, leaving 4 bases of the junction unmatched. The CDR3 sequence is CASSLQGARGYTF. In nucleotides, the CDR3 is TGTGCCAGCAGCTTACAGGGGGCGCGGGGCTACACCTTC. The variable domain in full, completed from reference TRBV5-5 and TRBJ1-2, reads DAGVTQSPTHLIKTRGQQVTLRCSPISGHKSVSWYQQVLGQGPQFIFQYYEKEERGRGNFPDRFSARQFPNYSSELNVNALLLGDSALYLCASSLQGARGYTFGSGTRLTVV.

The chain has TRBV13 and TRBJ2-1, with D possibly TRBD2 on 7 matching bases. The CDR3 sequence is 16 residues long. V was pared by 4 bases and J by 6 bases, with 19 bases between. The germline V gene encodes CDR1 PRHDT and CDR2 FYEKMQ (reference sequence). CDR3 nucleotides: TGTGCCAGCAGCTCCGGGGGGCCAGGGACGGTCAATGAGCAGTTCTTC. Encoded protein: CASSSGGPGTVNEQFF.

This clone was seen a few times. The V and J genes are TRBV19 and TRBJ1-1; possible D gene TRBD1, 6 bases. Looked up from germline, CDR1 is LNHDA and CDR2 is SQIVND (reference sequence). CDR3 size: 13 residues. Trimming took 10 bases from V and 1 from J, leaving 13 bases between them. The CDR3 DNA follows: TGTGCCATCAAGACAGGCCCGAACACTGAAGCTTTCTTT. It yields the protein CAIKTGPNTEAFF.